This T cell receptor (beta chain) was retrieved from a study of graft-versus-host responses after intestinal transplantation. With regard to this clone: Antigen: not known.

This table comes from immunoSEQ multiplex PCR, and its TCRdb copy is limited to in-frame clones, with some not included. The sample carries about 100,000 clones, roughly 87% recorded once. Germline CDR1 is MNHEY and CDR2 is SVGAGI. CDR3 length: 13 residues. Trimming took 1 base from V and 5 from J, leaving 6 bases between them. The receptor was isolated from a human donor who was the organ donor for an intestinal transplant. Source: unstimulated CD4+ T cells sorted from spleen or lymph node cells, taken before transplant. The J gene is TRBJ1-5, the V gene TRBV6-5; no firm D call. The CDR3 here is CASSYWVDQPQHF. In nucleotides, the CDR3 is TGTGCCAGCAGTTACTGGGTAGATCAGCCCCAGCATTTT.